A single sample gave rise to the 27 T cell receptor beta chains below, sequenced in a study of type 1 regulatory T cells. General study findings and limits: Tr1 cells had a more restricted TCR repertoire than non-Tr1 cells.

MiXCR was run by TCRdb on the reads, yielding one entry per CDR3 protein. The sample shows around 64,000 distinct CDR3 sequences, less than 25% of them seen only once. These TCRs' antigens remain unknown. The sequencing sample was made of cultured type 1 regulatory T (Tr1) cells, either the whole culture or a sorted fraction (not recorded which). The receptors here all came from a human donor in good health.

The chain has TRBV20-1 and TRBJ2-3; D is ambiguous. CDR1 DFQATT and CDR2 SNEGSKA come from the germline V gene (reference sequence). This CDR3 has 15 amino acids. Trimming took off 0 bases at V and 0 bases at J, with 10 bases between the two ends. The CDR3 reads CSARERLLSTDTQYF. CDR3 coding DNA: TGCAGTGCTAGAGAGCGTCTTTTAAGCACAGATACGCAGTATTTT.

This CDR3 is CASSFSRSSYEQYF. CDR3 coding DNA: TGTGCCAGCAGCTTTTCCCGGAGCTCCTACGAGCAGTACTTC. The chain carries TRBV7-2 and TRBJ2-7; no firm D call. Trimming cost V 3 bases and J 0 bases, with 9 bases left between them. This CDR3 is built from 14 residues. CDR1 is SGHTA and CDR2 is FQGNSA in the germline V gene.

The chain recombines TRBV25-1 with TRBJ2-3, with D possibly matching TRBD2 (5 bases). The CDR3 contains 15 residues. V lost 2 bases to trimming and J lost 5 bases, with 14 bases between them. Germline CDR1 MGHDK, CDR2 SYGVNS. The CDR3 DNA sequence: TGTGCCAGCAGTGAAATGAGGACCGAGGGAGATACGCAGTATTTT. Translated: CASSEMRTEGDTQYF.

The V gene is TRBV12-3 or TRBV12-4, the J gene TRBJ1-1; 7 bases map to TRBD1. CDR3 length: 14 amino acids. The ends lost 5 bases at V and 1 base at J; junction bases unmatched: 4. In DNA, the CDR3 is TGTGCCAGCAGTATGGGACAGACGAACACTGAAGCTTTCTTT. Translated: CASSMGQTNTEAFF.

The chain recombines TRBV7-2 with TRBJ2-1; 13 bases line up with TRBD2. CDR1 and CDR2 from the germline V gene are SGHTA and FQGNSA. The CDR3 covers 14 residues. With V trimmed by 6 bases and J by 9 bases, 5 bases remained unmatched. CDR3 nucleotides: TGTGCCAGCAGTCCCGGACTAGCGGGAGTTGAGCAGTTCTTC. Residues: CASSPGLAGVEQFF.

This clonotype came up a few times. V is TRBV20-1 and J is TRBJ2-1; D might be TRBD2 (5 bases). The V end lost 4 bases, the J end lost 0 bases, and 10 bases lay between the germline ends. CDR1 and CDR2 from the germline V gene are DFQATT and SNEGSKA (reference sequence). The CDR3 length is 14 residues. CDR3 in amino acids: CSAMGAGSYNEQFF. In DNA form, the CDR3 reads TGCAGTGCTATGGGTGCGGGCTCCTACAATGAGCAGTTCTTC.

The chain joins TRBV12-3 or TRBV12-4 to TRBJ1-5; D not resolved. V was clipped by 6 bases and J by 2 bases, with 23 bases between them. CDR3 size: 18 residues. CDR3 region: CASSAEGGIPVGNQPQHF. CDR3 bases: TGTGCCAGCAGCGCCGAAGGAGGGATCCCGGTGGGCAATCAGCCCCAGCATTTT.

The chain recombines TRBV10-3 with TRBJ2-1, with 10 bases that match TRBD2. The V gene end was trimmed by 5 bases and the J gene end by 8 bases; junction bases not matched to a gene: 9. The germline gives CDR1 ENHRY, CDR2 SYGVKD. The CDR3 runs 15 residues. CDR3 in DNA: TGTGCCATCAGTCAGAGCGGGAGGGCTGAAGATGAGCAGTTCTTC. Translated, it gives CAISQSGRAEDEQFF.

This clonotype has only a few counts. The genes are TRBV7-8 and TRBJ2-1, with 7 bases matching TRBD1. Germline CDR1 reads SGHVS; CDR2 reads FQNEAQ. V shed 5 bases and J 2 bases; nucleotides not matched to a gene: 3. This CDR3 spans 14 amino acids. The CDR3 sequence: CASSRTGAYNEQFF. The CDR3 nucleotides are TGTGCCAGCAGCCGTACAGGGGCCTACAATGAGCAGTTCTTC.

The chain combines TRBV18 with TRBJ2-7; the match to TRBD2 covers 7 bases. Trimming at V came to 5 bases and at J to 2 bases, leaving 6 bases not matched to a gene. CDR1 KGHSH and CDR2 LQKENI come from the germline V gene. This CDR3 has 14 residues. The CDR3 loop reads CASSRSSGPYEQYF. CDR3 in DNA: TGTGCCAGCTCAAGGTCTAGCGGACCCTACGAGCAGTACTTC.

Ten or more counts support this clonotype. The chain carries TRBV7-2 and TRBJ1-1, with D hard to call. V shed 2 bases and J shed 7 bases, with 14 bases lying between them. Germline V lookup: CDR1 SGHTA, CDR2 FQGNSA. The length of the CDR3 is 14 residues. CDR3 loop: CASSLLFSTGEAFF. Here the CDR3 DNA reads TGTGCCAGCAGCTTACTTTTCTCCACTGGTGAAGCTTTCTTT.

V usage is TRBV12-3 or TRBV12-4 and J usage is TRBJ1-2; no reliable D call. CDR3 length equals 16 residues. V shed 5 bases and J shed 0 bases, with 16 bases lying between them. CDR3 amino acids: CASSLRLDGTNYGYTF. The CDR3 DNA reads as TGTGCCAGCAGTCTTCGCCTCGACGGGACTAACTATGGCTACACCTTC.

The chain recombines TRBV2 with TRBJ2-7; D remains ambiguous. Germline V gene sequence: CDR1 SNHLY, CDR2 FYNNEI. This CDR3 is 11 amino acids long. The V end lost 2 bases, the J end lost 2 bases, and 1 base lay between the germline ends. The CDR3 bases are TGTGCCAGCAGTGAACCCTACGAGCAGTACTTC. Encoded protein: CASSEPYEQYF.

This clonotype was detected many times. V is TRBV29-1 and J is TRBJ1-2, with a weak D call TRBD1 (5 bases). The CDR3 is 12 residues long. The V gene lost 7 bases and the J gene lost 8 bases, with 17 bases spanning the gap. CDR1 is SQVTM and CDR2 is ANQGSEA in the germline V gene. CDR3 coding DNA: TGCAGCGCCCTGAGCGAGGGGAGAGGCTACACCTTC. Residues: CSALSEGRGYTF.

This clonotype showed up just a few times. This chain links TRBV7-2 with TRBJ2-3, with a possible D match to TRBD2 (8 bases). The V gene lost 8 bases and the J gene lost 0 bases, with 18 bases spanning the gap. Germline V gives CDR1 SGHTA, CDR2 FQGNSA. The CDR3 runs to 16 residues. This chain's CDR3 is CASGTAGTRSTDTQYF. In nucleotides, the CDR3 is TGTGCCAGCGGGACAGCCGGGACTAGAAGCACAGATACGCAGTATTTT.

This clonotype has at least ten counts. This chain links TRBV10-3 with TRBJ1-2; perhaps TRBD1 as D (6 bases). Trimming stripped 8 bases from V and 3 bases from J, with 13 bases between. The CDR3 has 13 residues. CDR1 and CDR2 (germline): ENHRY, SYGVKD. The CDR3 here is CAIRNREDYGYTF. DNA for the CDR3: TGTGCCATCCGAAACAGGGAGGACTATGGCTACACCTTC.

This clonotype was seen a handful of times. The chain is built from TRBV10-3 and TRBJ2-1; 8 nucleotides agree with TRBD2. CDR3 length: 16 amino acids. J was trimmed by 6 bases and V by 4 bases; bases with no gene match: 11. The germline V gene has CDR1 ENHRY and CDR2 SYGVKD. The CDR3 coding sequence is TGTGCCATCAGTGCTCTGCGAGCGGGAGTTAGCAATGAGCAGTTCTTC. It is translated as CAISALRAGVSNEQFF.

The chain uses TRBV3-1 and TRBJ2-3, with 10 bases lining up with TRBD1. This CDR3 contains 16 residues. Per the germline V gene, CDR1 is LGHDT and CDR2 is YNNKEL (reference sequence). With V trimmed by 1 base and J by 5 bases, 6 bases remained unmatched. CDR3 residues: CASSQARTGGLDTQYF. CDR3 in DNA: TGTGCCAGCAGCCAAGCGAGGACAGGGGGATTAGATACGCAGTATTTT.

This clonotype appeared a few times. The chain couples TRBV5-4 to TRBJ1-1; 8 nucleotides align to TRBD1. The V gene end was trimmed by 3 bases and the J gene end by 4 bases; junction bases not matched to a gene: 2. From germline, CDR1 is SGHNT and CDR2 YYREEE (reference sequence). The CDR3 length is 13 residues. CDR3 sequence reads: CASSSGQVTEAFF. As DNA, the CDR3 is TGTGCCAGCAGCTCGGGACAGGTCACTGAAGCTTTCTTT.

This clonotype was seen only a few times. The chain carries TRBV28 and TRBJ1-5, with no clear D. V was clipped by 6 bases and J by 6 bases, with 15 bases between them. Per germline, CDR1 MDHEN and CDR2 SYDVKM. CDR3 size: 14 residues. Here the CDR3 DNA reads TGTGCCAGCAGGTTGGTCGGGGTGAGTCAGCCCCAGCATTTT. As protein: CASRLVGVSQPQHF.

This clonotype was detected ten times or more. The chain carries TRBV19 and TRBJ2-5, with no clear D. This CDR3 comprises 12 residues. V lost 1 base, J lost 6 bases, and 6 bases lay in between. Germline CDR1 is LNHDA and CDR2 is SQIVND (reference sequence). Here the CDR3 reads CASSIAEQTQYF. For the CDR3, the DNA is TGTGCCAGTAGTATAGCAGAACAGACCCAGTACTTC. Based on the CDR3 plus reference TRBV19 and TRBJ2-5, the full variable domain is DGGITQSPKYLFRKEGQNVTLSCEQNLNHDAMYWYRQDPGQGLRLIYYSQIVNDFQKGDIAEGYSVSREKKESFPLTVTSAQKNPTAFYLCASSIAEQTQYFGPGTRLLVL.

A few counts support this clonotype. This chain links TRBV15 with TRBJ1-3; the D is unclear. Looked up from germline, CDR1 is LNHNV and CDR2 is YYDKDF (reference sequence). Trimming removed 0 bases from V and 1 base from J, with 7 bases in between. The CDR3 consists of 15 residues. As DNA, the CDR3 is TGTGCCACCAGCAGAGATGGGGTATCTGGAAACACCATATATTTT. Residues: CATSRDGVSGNTIYF.

V usage is TRBV7-8 and J usage is TRBJ1-6, with D unclear. The CDR3 covers 16 residues. CDR1 and CDR2 (germline): SGHVS, FQNEAQ. Trimming removed 5 bases at V and 7 bases at J, with 18 bases between. This CDR3 reads CASSPYGEATNSPLHF. As DNA, the CDR3 is TGTGCCAGCAGCCCTTACGGGGAGGCAACGAATTCACCCCTCCACTTT.

CDR3 protein: CASSSGKDTQYF. CDR3 sequence (DNA): TGCGCCAGCAGCTCGGGGAAAGATACGCAGTATTTT. The V and J genes are TRBV5-1 and TRBJ2-3, with a tentative D call TRBD2 (5 bases). This CDR3 comprises 12 residues. Germline CDR1 SGHRS, CDR2 YFSETQ. With 3 bases removed from V and 5 bases from J, the gap between germline ends came to 7 bases.

This sequence joins TRBV18 and TRBJ2-2; 7 positions agree with TRBD2. V was clipped by 3 bases and J by 0 bases; unmatched bases: 10. This CDR3 has 18 amino acids. Germline V gene sequence: CDR1 KGHSH, CDR2 LQKENI. CDR3 sequence reads: CASSPLSGGLANTGELFF. CDR3 DNA sequence: TGTGCCAGCTCACCCCTCTCGGGGGGTCTGGCGAACACCGGGGAGCTGTTTTTT.

Worth noting for this clonotype: With a much larger clone just one base away, this may be a read error. The chain carries TRBV5-1 and TRBJ1-1; D unresolved. V was pared by 3 bases and J by 0 bases, with 6 bases between. Germline V gene data show CDR1 as SGHRS and CDR2 as YFSETQ. The CDR3 has 13 amino acids. The CDR3 DNA reads as TGCGCCAGCAGCTCGGCCCTGAACACTGAAGCTTTCTTT. Its protein is CASSSALNTEAFF.

In its sample, this clonotype was seen a few times. This chain connects TRBV20-1 to TRBJ2-1, with D perhaps assigned TRBD1 or TRBD2 (5 bases each). V was cut by 6 bases and J by 6 bases, with 12 bases left in between. Germline CDR1 reads DFQATT; CDR2 reads SNEGSKA (reference sequence). The CDR3 is made up of 12 amino acids. The CDR3 here is CSAGTLLNEQFF. CDR3 DNA: TGCAGTGCGGGGACGTTGCTCAATGAGCAGTTCTTC.